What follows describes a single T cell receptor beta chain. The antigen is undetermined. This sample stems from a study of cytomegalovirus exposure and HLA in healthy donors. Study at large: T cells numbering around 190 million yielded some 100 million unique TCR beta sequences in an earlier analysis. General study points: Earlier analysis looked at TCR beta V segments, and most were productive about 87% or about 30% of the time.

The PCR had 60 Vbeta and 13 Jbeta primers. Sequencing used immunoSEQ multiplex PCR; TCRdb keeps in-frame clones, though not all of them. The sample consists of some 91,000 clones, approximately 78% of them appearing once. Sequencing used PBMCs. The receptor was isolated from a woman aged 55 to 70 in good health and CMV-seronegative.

CDR3 DNA: TGCGCCAGCAGTGAGAATAGTCCGGCAGGGACGCAGTATTTT. Translation: CASSENSPAGTQYF. The chain uses TRBV10-1 and TRBJ2-3; a possible D gene is TRBD1 (5 bases). Trimming stripped 2 bases from V and 9 bases from J, with 15 bases between. This CDR3 contains 14 residues. Per germline, CDR1 WNHNN and CDR2 SYGVQD (reference sequence).